Following are 24 T cell receptor beta chains from one sample sequenced in a study of blood T cell repertoires in COVID-19. Libraries were prepared by immunoSEQ multiplex PCR; TCRdb keeps only in-frame clonotypes and omits some of them. The table records some 350,000 clones, 85% to 90% of them present only once. The sequenced sample consisted of peripheral blood. Receptor source: a human donor in a cohort sampled during active COVID-19.

In its sample, this clone was seen once. This chain joins TRBV5-1 and TRBJ1-2; TRBD1 is a possible D gene (6 bases). The CDR3 extends over 14 amino acids. Germline CDR1 reads SGHRS; CDR2 reads YFSETQ. The V end was cut by 3 bases, the J end by 8 bases, with 17 bases between. The DNA for the CDR3 is TGCGCCAGCAGCTCCCTTACAGGGACGGGCGGCTACACCTTC. Amino acid sequence: CASSSLTGTGGYTF. The full variable domain, rest sourced from reference TRBV5-1 and TRBJ1-2, is KAGVTQTPRYLIKTRGQQVTLSCSPISGHRSVSWYQQTPGQGLQFLFEYFSETQRNKGNFPGRFSGRQFSNSRSEMNVSTLELGDSALYLCASSSLTGTGGYTFGSGTRLTVV.

This rearrangement joins TRBV19 to TRBJ2-3; a weak D match, TRBD2 (5 bases). Trimming took 4 bases from V and 2 from J, leaving 10 bases between them. The germline CDR1 and CDR2 sequences are LNHDA and SQIVND (reference sequence). The CDR3 length is 14 residues. CDR3 DNA sequence: TGTGCCAGTAGTAAAAGCGGATACACAGATACGCAGTATTTT. This translates into CASSKSGYTDTQYF.

V and J are TRBV6-5 and TRBJ1-2, with TRBD1 matching over 8 bases. The trim removed 5 bases at V and 8 bases at J, leaving 10 bases unmatched. CDR3 length: 14 residues. The germline V gene encodes CDR1 MNHEY and CDR2 SVGAGI. DNA of the CDR3: TGTGCCAGCAGTCCCGGGACAGGCTCCAGGGGCTACACCTTC. This sequence encodes CASSPGTGSRGYTF.

V and J are TRBV2 and TRBJ1-5, with 7 bases that match TRBD1. Germline CDR1 is SNHLY and CDR2 is FYNNEI. The CDR3 loop spans 15 amino acids. Trimming cost V 6 bases and J 0 bases; bases outside gene matches: 5. CDR3 sequence: CASRGTDFSNQPQHF. DNA for the CDR3: TGTGCCAGCAGAGGGACAGATTTTAGCAATCAGCCCCAGCATTTT.

This rearrangement joins TRBV6-6 to TRBJ2-1, with D maybe TRBD1 (8 bases). V lost 6 bases and J 9 bases, leaving 18 bases between the germline ends. Germline V gives CDR1 MNHNY, CDR2 SVGAGI (reference sequence). The CDR3 has 14 amino acids. CDR3 sequence (DNA): TGTGCCAGCAGCGAATTCACAGGGGGGGGTGAGCAGTTCTTC. Its protein product is CASSEFTGGGEQFF.

V gene TRBV6-5 combines with J gene TRBJ1-1; D may be TRBD1 (5 bases). The CDR3 is 13 residues long. Germline-derived CDR1 and CDR2 are MNHEY and SVGAGI. Trimming pared 4 bases from V and 5 bases from J, leaving 11 bases between. Written as DNA, the CDR3 is TGTGCCAGCAGTTTATCCAGGGCTACTGAAGCTTTCTTT. Translated, it gives CASSLSRATEAFF.

V and J are TRBV6-5 and TRBJ1-1; D perhaps matches TRBD1 (6 bases). CDR3 size: 14 residues. V was shortened by 8 bases and J by 5 bases, with 18 bases between the two germline ends. Germline V gene lookup returns CDR1 MNHEY and CDR2 SVGAGI. This CDR3 reads CASGRGDDWTEAFF. The DNA of the CDR3 is TGTGCCAGCGGCAGGGGCGATGATTGGACTGAAGCTTTCTTT.

Concerning this clone: This sample includes further DNA sequences coding for the same CDR3. V usage is TRBV5-1 and J usage is TRBJ2-2; no definite D call. CDR1 is SGHRS, CDR2 YFSETQ, per germline. V lost 0 bases and J lost 5, with 8 bases in between. The CDR3 loop spans 14 amino acids. CDR3 nucleotide sequence: TGCGCCAGCAGCTTGGGGCAGGATACCGGGGAGCTGTTTTTT. This sequence encodes CASSLGQDTGELFF. Based on the CDR3 plus reference TRBV5-1 and TRBJ2-2, the full variable domain is KAGVTQTPRYLIKTRGQQVTLSCSPISGHRSVSWYQQTPGQGLQFLFEYFSETQRNKGNFPGRFSGRQFSNSRSEMNVSTLELGDSALYLCASSLGQDTGELFFGEGSRLTVL.

This sequence joins TRBV12-3 or TRBV12-4 and TRBJ2-7; possible D gene TRBD1, 5 bases. The CDR3 is made up of 13 amino acids. The V gene lost 3 bases and the J gene lost 6 bases, with 12 bases spanning the gap. The chain's CDR3 is CASSLTAFGEQYF. In DNA, the CDR3 is TGTGCCAGCAGTTTGACAGCCTTTGGCGAGCAGTACTTC.

This clone occurred once. The chain recombines TRBV7-8 with TRBJ2-4, with TRBD2 matching 11 bases. CDR3 size: 19 residues. The V segment lost 1 base and the J segment 0 bases; nucleotides outside the gene matches: 8. Germline CDR1 is SGHVS and CDR2 is FQNEAQ. The CDR3 region has the DNA TGTGCCAGCAGCTTAGGAGCTAGCGGGGGGCTCCTAGCCAAAAACATTCAGTACTTC. It specifies CASSLGASGGLLAKNIQYF. Complete variable domain (other parts from reference TRBV7-8 and TRBJ2-4): GAGVSQSPRYKVAKRGQDVALRCDPISGHVSLFWYQQALGQGPEFLTYFQNEAQLDKSGLPSDRFFAERPEGSVSTLKIQRTQQEDSAVYLCASSLGASGGLLAKNIQYFGAGTRLSVL.

This chain connects TRBV30 to TRBJ1-6; TRBD1 matches at 11 bases. This CDR3 is built from 20 residues. Germline CDR1 reads GTSNPN; CDR2 reads SVGIG (reference sequence). V dropped 0 bases and J dropped 7; count of bases not matched to a gene: 17. CDR3 region: CAWSVRRRDRGMGMNSPLHF. The DNA for the CDR3 is TGTGCCTGGAGTGTCCGACGTCGGGACAGGGGGATGGGGATGAATTCACCCCTCCACTTT.

In this sample, this clone turned up a few times. The chain couples TRBV7-3 to TRBJ2-3, with 14 positions matching TRBD2. CDR1 is SGHTA and CDR2 is FQGTGA in the germline V gene. The J segment lost 4 bases and the V segment lost 6 bases, leaving 12 bases of the junction unmatched. The CDR3 is 18 residues long. DNA for the CDR3: TGTGCCAGCAGGGGTGCGACTAGCGGGAGGGAAAAGTCAGATACGCAGTATTTT. Its protein is CASRGATSGREKSDTQYF.

This CDR3 reads CAISGGLRSYEQYF. The CDR3 DNA reads as TGTGCCATCAGTGGGGGGCTTCGTTCCTACGAGCAGTACTTC. This chain links TRBV10-3 with TRBJ2-7; TRBD1 is a possible D gene (6 bases). CDR1 is ENHRY, CDR2 SYGVKD, per germline. The CDR3 contains 14 residues. Trimming shortened V by 4 bases and J by 1 base, and 11 bases separated the two germline ends.

The chain combines TRBV6-6 with TRBJ2-7; unclear D gene. The ends were cut back, 2 bases at V and 5 bases at J, with 13 bases in the middle. CDR1 and CDR2 (germline): MNHNY, SVGAGI (reference sequence). The CDR3 has 14 amino acids. CDR3 region: CASSYLLTPDEQYF. The DNA for the CDR3 is TGTGCCAGCAGTTACCTGTTGACTCCTGACGAGCAGTACTTC.

The table lists this clone with a few counts. J is TRBJ2-1 and V is TRBV21-1; the D call TRBD2 from the table was never checked on the DNA. TRBV21-1 is a pseudogene segment. This CDR3 has 11 residues. The CDR3: CASTPGDEQFF. DNA of the CDR3: TGTGCCAGCACCCCCGGGGATGAGCAGTTCTTC.

The chain recombines TRBV3-1 (or the pseudogene TRBV3-2) with TRBJ2-7; 12 bases are a match to TRBD1. CDR3 length: 13 amino acids. Germline values: CDR1 LGHDT, CDR2 YNNKEL (reference sequence). The CDR3 loop reads CAPPGQGAAEQYF. For the CDR3, the DNA is TGTGCGCCCCCGGGACAGGGGGCTGCCGAGCAGTACTTC.

J is TRBJ1-6 and V is TRBV2; possibly TRBD1 for D (6 bases). Trimming left V 7 bases short and J 14 bases short, with 21 bases between. Germline-derived CDR1 and CDR2 are SNHLY and FYNNEI. The CDR3 sequence is 14 residues long. This chain's CDR3 is CASKLRTALTTLHF. The CDR3 region has the DNA TGTGCCAGCAAGCTCAGGACAGCCCTCACGACCCTCCACTTT.

CDR3 region: CASSDEGQLIYGYTF. The DNA for the CDR3 is TGTGCCAGCAGTGATGAGGGACAGCTGATCTATGGCTACACCTTC. The rearrangement joins TRBV2 to TRBJ1-2, with TRBD1 matching 7 bases. From germline, CDR1 is SNHLY and CDR2 FYNNEI. J lost 4 bases, V lost 3 bases, and 8 bases had no gene match. The CDR3 is 15 residues long.

V gene TRBV5-1 combines with J gene TRBJ2-7; 9 nucleotides align to TRBD1. The germline V gene has CDR1 SGHRS and CDR2 YFSETQ. CDR3 length: 17 residues. Germline trimming cut 2 bases from V and 2 bases from J; bases unmatched to any gene: 11. The CDR3 loop is CASSFGGWTGEAYEQYF. The CDR3 bases are TGCGCCAGCAGCTTTGGGGGCTGGACAGGGGAGGCCTACGAGCAGTACTTC.

This chain joins TRBV15 and TRBJ2-1; 7 bases fit TRBD2. Germline values: CDR1 LNHNV, CDR2 YYDKDF (reference sequence). The CDR3 consists of 16 residues. V lost 8 bases and J lost 0; bases outside the gene matches: 10. This CDR3 is CATGEGGYSSYNEQFF. CDR3 DNA sequence: TGTGCCACCGGGGAGGGCGGTTACAGCTCCTACAATGAGCAGTTCTTC.

The chain has TRBV9 and TRBJ2-5, with 11 bases aligning to TRBD2. CDR1 and CDR2 from the germline V gene are SGDLS and YYNGEE. This CDR3 has 15 residues. V shed 2 bases, J shed 5 bases, and the junction held 5 bases outside the gene matches. Here the CDR3 reads CASSVLAGGRETQYF. The CDR3 DNA reads TGTGCCAGCAGCGTTTTAGCGGGGGGGCGTGAGACCCAGTACTTC. The full variable domain, rest sourced from reference TRBV9 and TRBJ2-5, is DSGVTQTPKHLITATGQRVTLRCSPRSGDLSVYWYQQSLDQGLQFLIQYYNGEERAKGNILERFSAQQFPDLHSELNLSSLELGDSALYFCASSVLAGGRETQYFGPGTRLLVL.

The chain joins TRBV18 to TRBJ1-1; 8 bases align to TRBD1. Germline trimming cut 5 bases from V and 0 bases from J; bases unmatched to any gene: 8. The CDR3 runs 16 residues. The germline V gene encodes CDR1 KGHSH and CDR2 LQKENI. The CDR3 DNA reads TGTGCCAGCTCAGCAACGACAGGGGACATGAACACTGAAGCTTTCTTT. This sequence encodes CASSATTGDMNTEAFF. Full variable domain (remainder filled in from reference TRBV18 and TRBJ1-1): NAGVMQNPRHLVRRRGQEARLRCSPMKGHSHVYWYRQLPEEGLKFMVYLQKENIIDESGMPKERFSAEFPKEGPSILRIQQVVRGDSAAYFCASSATTGDMNTEAFFGQGTRLTVV.

This clone was detected once. The chain couples TRBV5-5 to TRBJ2-7; TRBD2 might be the D (6 bases). Germline V gives CDR1 SGHKS, CDR2 YYEKEE (reference sequence). V was shortened by 7 bases and J by 3 bases, with 14 bases between the two germline ends. The CDR3 sequence is 13 residues long. This chain's CDR3 is CASSAGPDYEQYF. The DNA of the CDR3 is TGTGCCAGCTCTGCGGGGCCCGACTACGAGCAGTACTTC.

The chain is built from TRBV2 and TRBJ2-1; TRBD2 matches at 12 bases. From germline, CDR1 is SNHLY and CDR2 FYNNEI. V dropped 6 bases and J dropped 5; count of bases not matched to a gene: 11. CDR3 length: 17 amino acids. This CDR3 is CASRYGPGLAGHNEQFF. The CDR3 DNA follows: TGTGCCAGCAGATACGGTCCGGGACTAGCGGGCCACAATGAGCAGTTCTTC.